These T cell receptor beta chains were read from a single sample in a study of cytomegalovirus exposure and HLA in healthy donors. Assay used: immunoSEQ multiplex PCR; TCRdb lists only in-frame clones, some missing. The sample gives some 98,000 clones, 76% of which show up once; 2% to 2.5% is in the top ten. Sequences were obtained from PBMCs. These receptor sequences come from a middle-aged man in good health and CMV-seronegative. Each CDR3 is given with its conserved first and last residue. Each record gives: CDR3 DNA, CDR3 protein, V gene, J gene, D gene, clone size. The D gene is left open where the match is weak. Size tells how often a clone was seen (once, few, many) or the class of an expanded clone, and some rows leave it out.

TGCGCCAGCAGCATTCATCGGGGGGGCCTAGATACGCAGTATTTT,CASSIHRGGLDTQYF,TRBV5-1,TRBJ2-3,TRBD2,-
TGCAGCGTTGAAGAGGACAGGTACGACGAGCAGTACTTC,CSVEEDRYDEQYF,TRBV29-1,TRBJ2-7,TRBD1,few
TGTGCCAGCAGTTTAGGAGCGGATACGCAGTATTTT,CASSLGADTQYF,TRBV28,TRBJ2-3,-,-
TGTGCCAGCCAACGGGGACAGGGAGGAGAGACCCAGTACTTC,CASQRGQGGETQYF,TRBV2,TRBJ2-5,TRBD1,-
TGTGCCAGCAGATCGGGACATAGGGACACTGAAGCTTTCTTT,CASRSGHRDTEAFF,TRBV11-2,TRBJ1-1,-,-
TGTGCCAGCAGCTTAGGGTGGAAACCTGGGGCTTACGAGCAGTACTTC,CASSLGWKPGAYEQYF,TRBV7-2,TRBJ2-7,-,few
TGTGCCAGCAGCTTGGTTCAGGGGGCGGTAAAGGAGCAGTACTTC,CASSLVQGAVKEQYF,TRBV5-4,TRBJ2-7,TRBD1,-
TGTGCCAGCAGCCAGACTAGCGGGAGGGCAGGTACGCAGTATTTT,CASSQTSGRAGTQYF,TRBV11-2,TRBJ2-3,TRBD2,-
TGTGCCAGCAGCGGACCGACACTGAACACTGAAGCTTTCTTT,CASSGPTLNTEAFF,TRBV9,TRBJ1-1,-,-
TGTGCCAGCAGCTTAACCCGGGGGGGGACAGATACGCAGTATTTT,CASSLTRGGTDTQYF,TRBV7-9,TRBJ2-3,TRBD2,-
TGTGCCAGCAGTGGAGCTGAGAACACTGAAGCTTTCTTT,CASSGAENTEAFF,TRBV6-5,TRBJ1-1,-,few
TGTGCCAGCAGTTCAGGGGGCGCCTTCAATGAGCAGTTCTTC,CASSSGGAFNEQFF,TRBV11-3,TRBJ2-1,TRBD1,-
TGCGCCAGCAGTGATTTCGAGGGCAGCGGGATCAGCACAGATACGCAGTATTTT,CASSDFEGSGISTDTQYF,TRBV10-2,TRBJ2-3,TRBD2,-
TGTGCCAGCAGCTTAATCGGAGTCGGGACAACTCAAGAGACCCAGTACTTC,CASSLIGVGTTQETQYF,TRBV7-9,TRBJ2-5,-,-
TGCGCCAGCAGCCAAGCGACAGAGACCCCTTATGGCTACACCTTC,CASSQATETPYGYTF,TRBV4-3,TRBJ1-2,-,-
TGTGCCAGCAGCTTGGGCAGGGGAGGGGAGTTTGAGCAGTTCTTC,CASSLGRGGEFEQFF,TRBV5-5,TRBJ2-1,-,once
TGTGCCAGCAGTTTGAGGAGGGGTTCCTACGAGCAGTACTTC,CASSLRRGSYEQYF,TRBV27,TRBJ2-7,-,once
TGTGCCAGCAGCCGAAGGGGTGAGCAGTTCTTC,CASSRRGEQFF,TRBV11-2,TRBJ2-1,-,-
TGTGCCACACGGACAGGGGGCACAGATACGCAGTATTTT,CATRTGGTDTQYF,TRBV19,TRBJ2-3,TRBD1,-
TGTGCCAGCAGTGCAGGAGGACAGGAGGACGAGCAGTACTTC,CASSAGGQEDEQYF,TRBV2,TRBJ2-7,TRBD1,-
TGTGCCAGCAGTCGCAGGGAAAGCACAGATACGCAGTATTTT,CASSRRESTDTQYF,TRBV6-5,TRBJ2-3,-,once
TGTGCCAGCAGCTTATTAGCGGGAACGCCTAGCACAGATACGCAGTATTTT,CASSLLAGTPSTDTQYF,TRBV7-2,TRBJ2-3,TRBD2,few
TGTGCCAGCTCACTCGGCAGGGGGCGCGAGACCCAGTACTTC,CASSLGRGRETQYF,TRBV18,TRBJ2-5,TRBD1,-
TGTGCCAGCAGTTTAAGGCCTAGCGCGACCGGGACCCAGTACTTC,CASSLRPSATGTQYF,TRBV27,TRBJ2-5,-,-
TGTGCCACCACCGAGGACAGGTTAACTCACCACGAGCAGTACTTC,CATTEDRLTHHEQYF,TRBV15,TRBJ2-7,TRBD1,once
TGTGCCAGCAGGAATCCGGGACAGCGAACCTACGAGCAGTACTTC,CASRNPGQRTYEQYF,TRBV28,TRBJ2-7,TRBD1,-
TGTTCCAGCAGGGAGGTAGGGACAGGGTATAATTCACCCCTCCACTTT,CSSREVGTGYNSPLHF,TRBV7-9,TRBJ1-6,TRBD1,-
TGCAGCGTTGCGAGATCCGGGACAGGCGGAGGTGAGACCCAGTACTTC,CSVARSGTGGGETQYF,TRBV29-1,TRBJ2-5,TRBD1,-
TGTGCCAGCAGACTAGCCGGCACAGATACGCAGTATTTT,CASRLAGTDTQYF,TRBV5-4,TRBJ2-3,-,-
TGTGCCAGCAGCGGTACAGTGAGCTCTGGAAACACCATATATTTT,CASSGTVSSGNTIYF,TRBV5-6,TRBJ1-3,-,-
TGTGCCAGCAGTACCTCGGGTAACCGTGGCAATCAGCCCCAGCATTTT,CASSTSGNRGNQPQHF,TRBV27,TRBJ1-5,-,-
TGTGCCAGCAGCCAGACTAGCGGGACCTACAATGAGCAGTTCTTC,CASSQTSGTYNEQFF,TRBV5-5,TRBJ2-1,TRBD2,-
TGTGCCAGCAGCCCGCAGGACAGGGCCGGAAACACCATATATTTT,CASSPQDRAGNTIYF,TRBV4-2,TRBJ1-3,TRBD1,-
TGCGCCAGCAGTGACATAAATCTCGGACTAGCGGGAGAGAATGAGCAGTTCTTC,CASSDINLGLAGENEQFF,TRBV10-1,TRBJ2-1,TRBD2,-
TGTGCCAGTAGTCCAGGGGGCACTGAAGCTTTCTTT,CASSPGGTEAFF,TRBV19,TRBJ1-1,TRBD1,-
TGTGCCAGCAGTTTAAAGCGGGGGGGCGCCTACGAGCAGTACTTC,CASSLKRGGAYEQYF,TRBV28,TRBJ2-7,TRBD2,-
TGTGCCAGCAGCCTCAAGGGGGGGAGCGGGGAAAAACTGTTTTTT,CASSLKGGSGEKLFF,TRBV7-9,TRBJ1-4,-,-
TGTGCCACCAGCAGAGATCGATATAGGACAGGGATGGACGAGCAGTACTTC,CATSRDRYRTGMDEQYF,TRBV15,TRBJ2-7,TRBD1,-
TGTGCCAGCAGGTCCCGGGACAGGGTCTCACCCCTCCACTTT,CASRSRDRVSPLHF,TRBV6-5,TRBJ1-6,TRBD1,-
TGTGCCAGCAAACAGGGTAATTCCTACGAGCAGTACTTC,CASKQGNSYEQYF,TRBV27,TRBJ2-7,-,-
TGTGCCAGCCGGCCGGCAGGACTGGGATACAATGAGCAGTTCTTC,CASRPAGLGYNEQFF,TRBV6-5,TRBJ2-1,-,-